Sequencing of this TCR beta chain was carried out in a study of blood T cell repertoires in COVID-19. Study summary: COVID-19 samples collected from the United States, Italy and Spain covered acute and convalescent phases. Nucleic acid was either cDNA or gDNA, and it came from T cells, B-cell-depleted T cells, or PBMCs.

The CDR3 length is 17 residues. With 1 base removed from V and 4 bases from J, the gap between germline ends came to 19 bases. The germline V gene encodes CDR1 MNHNS and CDR2 SASEGT. Here immunoSEQ multiplex PCR was the method, and the copy in TCRdb shows in-frame clones only, minus some. The sample lists roughly 260,000 clones, about nine tenths seen once, with roughly 3.3% in the top ten. The sequence was obtained from a woman aged 35 to 49 with acute or convalescent COVID-19. The material sequenced was peripheral blood. This chain links TRBV6-1 with TRBJ1-1; tentatively, D is TRBD1 (5 bases). This chain's CDR3 is CASSEEGPGTEGTEAFF. CDR3 nucleotide sequence: TGTGCCAGCAGTGAAGAGGGGCCAGGGACGGAGGGCACTGAAGCTTTCTTT.